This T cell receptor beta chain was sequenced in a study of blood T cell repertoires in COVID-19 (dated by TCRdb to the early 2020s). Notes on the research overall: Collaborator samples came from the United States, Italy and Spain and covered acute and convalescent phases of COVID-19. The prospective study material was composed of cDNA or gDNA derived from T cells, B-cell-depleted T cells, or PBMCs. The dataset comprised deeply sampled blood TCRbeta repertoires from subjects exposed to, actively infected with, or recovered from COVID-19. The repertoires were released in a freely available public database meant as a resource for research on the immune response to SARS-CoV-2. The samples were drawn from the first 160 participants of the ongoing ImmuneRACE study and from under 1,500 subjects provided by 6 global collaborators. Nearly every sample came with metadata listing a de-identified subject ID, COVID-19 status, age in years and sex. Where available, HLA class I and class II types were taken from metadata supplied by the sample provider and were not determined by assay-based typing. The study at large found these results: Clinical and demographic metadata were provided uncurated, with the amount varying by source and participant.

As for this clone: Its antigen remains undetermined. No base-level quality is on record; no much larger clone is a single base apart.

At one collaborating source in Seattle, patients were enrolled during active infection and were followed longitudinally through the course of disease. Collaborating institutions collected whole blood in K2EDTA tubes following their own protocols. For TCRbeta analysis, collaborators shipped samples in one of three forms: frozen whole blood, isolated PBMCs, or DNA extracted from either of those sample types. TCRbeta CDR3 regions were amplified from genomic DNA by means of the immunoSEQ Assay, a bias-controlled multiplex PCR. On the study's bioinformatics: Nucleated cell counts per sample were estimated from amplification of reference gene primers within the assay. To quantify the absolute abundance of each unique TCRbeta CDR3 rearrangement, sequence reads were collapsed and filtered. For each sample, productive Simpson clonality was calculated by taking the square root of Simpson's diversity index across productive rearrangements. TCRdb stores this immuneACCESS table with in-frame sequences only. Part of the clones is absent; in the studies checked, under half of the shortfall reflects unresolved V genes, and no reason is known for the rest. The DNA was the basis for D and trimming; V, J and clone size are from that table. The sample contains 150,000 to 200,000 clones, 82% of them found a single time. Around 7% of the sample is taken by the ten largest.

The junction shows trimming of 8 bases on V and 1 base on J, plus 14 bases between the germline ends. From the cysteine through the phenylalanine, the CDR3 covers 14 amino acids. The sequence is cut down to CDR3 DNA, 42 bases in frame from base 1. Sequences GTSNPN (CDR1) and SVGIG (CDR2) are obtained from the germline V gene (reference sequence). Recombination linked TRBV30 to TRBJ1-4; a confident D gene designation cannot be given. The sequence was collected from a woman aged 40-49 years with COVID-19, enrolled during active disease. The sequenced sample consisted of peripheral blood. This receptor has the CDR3 CAVTSLVTNEKLFF. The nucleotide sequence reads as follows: TGTGCCGTTACTTCGCTCGTAACTAATGAAAAACTGTTTTTT.